A single sample gave rise to the 28 T cell receptor beta chains below, sequenced in a study of blood T cells in healthy people across ages. The authors ran a second PCR of 7 to 11 cycles using a sample-barcoded 5' primer and a J-beta primer mix. TCRdb re-analysed the 5' RACE reads in MiXCR, keeping a single row per CDR3 protein. This sample carries some 890,000 distinct CDR3 sequences, roughly 28% of them seen once, and the ten largest clones take about 10%. The sample was also reused in another study, on T cells of mothers and their children.

The sequenced sample consisted of blood. The receptors were gathered from a middle-aged woman in good health.

This clonotype was recorded a few times. The rearrangement uses TRBV24-1 and TRBJ2-3; D unclear. CDR1 is KGHDR, CDR2 SFDVKD, per germline. This CDR3 comprises 16 residues. V lost 3 bases and J lost 4, with 16 bases in between. The DNA for the CDR3 is TGTGCCACCAGTGATACATCGGGCCCCCAACCAGATACGCAGTATTTT. It encodes CATSDTSGPQPDTQYF.

Worth noting for this clonotype: With a much larger clone just one base away, this may be a read error. This sequence joins TRBV28 and TRBJ2-5, with 14 bases identical to TRBD2. With the DNA end fitting TRBJ2-7 better, the J assignment may be wrong. CDR3 length equals 17 residues. Germline V gene data show CDR1 as MDHEN and CDR2 as SYDVKM. The CDR3 DNA is TGTGCCAGCATTCCTGGACTAGCGGGGGGACAACCCTACGAGCAGTACTTC. Protein product: CASIPGLAGGQPYEQYF.

Only a few counts were recorded for this clonotype. V and J are TRBV25-1 and TRBJ1-4; TRBD1 matches 10 bases. The trim removed 2 bases at V and 6 bases at J, leaving 0 bases unmatched. Germline-derived CDR1 and CDR2 are MGHDK and SYGVNS. This CDR3 spans 14 amino acids. Written as DNA, the CDR3 is TGTGCCAGCAGTGAAGGGACAGGGGATGAAAAACTGTTTTTT. It encodes CASSEGTGDEKLFF.

The chain recombines TRBV20-1 with TRBJ1-2; no reliable D call. CDR1 is DFQATT and CDR2 is SNEGSKA in the germline V gene (reference sequence). V was cut by 6 bases and J by 7 bases, with 12 bases left in between. This CDR3 has 11 residues. The CDR3 sequence: CSATSGPGYTF. As DNA, the CDR3 is TGCAGTGCCACTTCTGGGCCTGGCTACACCTTC.

CDR3 amino acids: CSATLGQGSNEQYF. DNA of the CDR3: TGCAGTGCTACATTGGGACAGGGGTCCAACGAGCAGTACTTC. The V gene is TRBV20-1, the J gene TRBJ2-4; 10 bases are shared with TRBD1. Judging by the DNA end, TRBJ2-7 fits better; the J call may be wrong. CDR3 length: 14 residues. The germline V gene has CDR1 DFQATT and CDR2 SNEGSKA (reference sequence).

This rearrangement joins TRBV6-4 to TRBJ2-1; D is unresolved. The CDR3 consists of 14 residues. The V gene's germline CDR1 is MRHNA and CDR2 SNTAGT. Trimming removed 6 bases at V and 2 bases at J, with 11 bases between. The CDR3 reads CASSQTAPYNEQFF. CDR3 DNA: TGTGCCAGCAGCCAGACTGCGCCCTACAATGAGCAGTTCTTC.

The chain recombines TRBV7-6 with TRBJ1-2; D is possibly TRBD1 (6 bases). The V gene's germline CDR1 is SGHVS and CDR2 FNYEAQ. Deletions cut 5 bases from V and 8 bases from J, with 15 bases between. The CDR3 runs to 13 residues. CDR3 loop: CASSMDRTGGYTF. The CDR3 DNA reads as TGTGCCAGCAGCATGGACAGAACAGGGGGCTACACCTTC.

This clonotype was detected ten times or more. The V call is TRBV29-1, the J call TRBJ2-7; no firm D call. Germline V gene data show CDR1 as SQVTM and CDR2 as ANQGSEA. The V gene lost 6 bases and the J gene lost 2 bases, with 11 bases spanning the gap. This CDR3 comprises 12 residues. The CDR3 here is CSVVDGAYEQYF. Here the CDR3 DNA reads TGCAGCGTCGTGGACGGAGCCTACGAGCAGTACTTC.

Regarding this clonotype: Possible read error: a much larger clone is one base away. The V gene is TRBV29-1, the J gene TRBJ2-1; 11 bases line up with TRBD1. V lost 5 bases, J lost 10 bases, and 10 bases stayed unmatched. This CDR3 region has 14 residues. Germline CDR1 SQVTM, CDR2 ANQGSEA. The CDR3 DNA follows: TGCAGCGTTTCCGGGACAGGGGGACTTTACGAGCAGTTCTTC. Its protein product is CSVSGTGGLYEQFF.

The genes are TRBV12-3 or TRBV12-4 and TRBJ2-5, with 7 bases lining up with TRBD1. This CDR3 has 15 residues. Losses at the gene ends were 5 bases for V and 2 bases for J; bases not matched to a gene: 8. This CDR3 reads CASSHRGYRQETQYF. CDR3 coding DNA: TGTGCCAGCAGTCACAGGGGTTATCGGCAAGAGACCCAGTACTTC.

This clonotype occurred many times. CDR3: CASSSDNEQFF. The CDR3 DNA reads as TGTGCCAGCAGCTCAGACAATGAGCAGTTCTTC. The gene calls are TRBV5-6 and TRBJ2-1; D is ambiguous. The V gene lost 3 bases and the J gene lost 5 bases, with 3 bases spanning the gap. The CDR3 totals 11 residues. CDR1 SGHDT and CDR2 YYEEEE come from the germline V gene.

The chain uses TRBV18 and TRBJ1-5; D possibly corresponds to TRBD1 (5 bases). V dropped 3 bases and J dropped 0 bases, with 9 bases sitting between them. Germline V gene data show CDR1 as KGHSH and CDR2 as LQKENI. The CDR3 is 15 residues long. The CDR3 reads CASSPLGDSNQPQHF. The CDR3, as DNA: TGTGCCAGCTCACCTTTGGGGGATAGCAATCAGCCCCAGCATTTT. Full variable domain (remainder filled in from reference TRBV18 and TRBJ1-5): NAGVMQNPRHLVRRRGQEARLRCSPMKGHSHVYWYRQLPEEGLKFMVYLQKENIIDESGMPKERFSAEFPKEGPSILRIQQVVRGDSAAYFCASSPLGDSNQPQHFGDGTRLSIL.

Comments on this clonotype: This clone may be a read error of a much larger clone one base away. The gene calls are TRBV7-2 and TRBJ2-4; D is uncertain. The V and J ends lost 4 bases and 13 bases respectively, with 23 bases between them. The CDR3 has 15 residues. Germline V gene data show CDR1 as SGHTA and CDR2 as FQGNSA. The CDR3 region is CASSSLVSSYNEQYF. DNA of the CDR3: TGTGCCAGCAGCTCCCTTGTAAGCTCCTACAATGAGCAGTACTTC.

The chain combines TRBV20-1 with TRBJ2-6; a weak D match, TRBD2 (6 bases). CDR1 is DFQATT and CDR2 is SNEGSKA in the germline V gene (reference sequence). The length of the CDR3 is 15 residues. Trimming stripped 1 base from V and 0 bases from J, with 7 bases between. Here the CDR3 reads CSARGRGSGANVLTF. CDR3 nucleotides: TGCAGTGCTAGAGGGCGGGGCTCTGGGGCCAACGTCCTGACTTTC.

The gene calls are TRBV20-1 and TRBJ1-2; tentative D call: TRBD1 (6 bases). The germline V gene has CDR1 DFQATT and CDR2 SNEGSKA (reference sequence). V gave up 1 base and J gave up 3 bases, with 12 bases separating them. The CDR3 extends over 14 amino acids. The CDR3 loop is CSARGEGGDYGYTF. CDR3 DNA: TGCAGTGCTAGAGGGGAGGGGGGGGACTATGGCTACACCTTC.

Ten or more counts support this clonotype. The chain uses TRBV4-1 and TRBJ2-1; the D call may be TRBD1 or TRBD2 (5 bases each). Between the trimmed V and J ends, which lost 8 bases and 5 bases, there was a span of 37 bases. The germline V gene has CDR1 MGHRA and CDR2 YSYEKL. The CDR3 consists of 21 residues. This CDR3 reads CASRGASRHQQSMAYHNEQFF. As DNA, the CDR3 is TGCGCCAGCCGAGGGGCTTCTAGGCATCAGCAGAGTATGGCCTATCACAATGAGCAGTTCTTC.

V usage is TRBV11-2 and J usage is TRBJ2-7; no firm D call. The CDR3 has 12 residues. Trimming took off 5 bases at V and 3 bases at J, with 8 bases between the two ends. Per germline, CDR1 SGHAT and CDR2 FQNNGV. In DNA form, the CDR3 reads TGTGCCAGCAGCCCCTGGGGCTACGAGCAGTACTTC. Protein sequence: CASSPWGYEQYF.

This sequence joins TRBV6-5 and TRBJ1-1; 7 bases are a match to TRBD1. Germline CDR1 MNHEY, CDR2 SVGAGI. This CDR3 contains 15 residues. J gave up 7 bases and V 4 bases, and 12 bases lay outside the gene matches. CDR3 in amino acids: CASSSHEGGYGEAFF. CDR3 nucleotides: TGTGCCAGCAGTTCCCATGAAGGGGGCTACGGTGAAGCTTTCTTT.

This clonotype was seen a few times. J is TRBJ1-1 and V is TRBV15; 11 nucleotides match TRBD1. Germline V gene lookup returns CDR1 LNHNV and CDR2 YYDKDF (reference sequence). The CDR3 runs 14 residues. The V and J ends lost 5 bases and 9 bases, in that order; junction bases with no gene match: 8. DNA for the CDR3: TGTGCCACCAGCCCCGGGGACAGGGGGAGGAAAGCTTTCTTT. Translation gives CATSPGDRGRKAFF.

In this sample, this clonotype turned up a few times. V and J are TRBV4-3 and TRBJ1-5, with D hard to call. The germline V gene encodes CDR1 LGHNA and CDR2 YSLEER. This CDR3 has 17 amino acids. The germline V and J ends were trimmed by 4 bases and 1 base, with 17 bases remaining between them. The CDR3 DNA reads TGCGCCAGCAGCCCAACCCTGACCGTAGTAAGCAATCAGCCCCAGCATTTT. This encodes CASSPTLTVVSNQPQHF.

The V and J genes are TRBV6-5 and TRBJ1-5, with D possibly matching TRBD1 (5 bases). CDR1 is MNHEY, CDR2 SVGAGI, per germline. The CDR3 runs to 16 residues. The V and J ends lost 7 bases and 2 bases respectively, with 18 bases between them. The CDR3 loop reads CASMRAPGMGNQPQHF. DNA for the CDR3: TGTGCCAGCATGAGGGCCCCAGGGATGGGCAATCAGCCCCAGCATTTT.

This clonotype was seen at least ten times. The chain uses TRBV9 and TRBJ2-7, with 11 bases lining up with TRBD2. Germline values: CDR1 SGDLS, CDR2 YYNGEE. The CDR3 has 14 amino acids. The V segment lost 3 bases and the J segment 4 bases; nucleotides outside the gene matches: 3. CDR3 in DNA: TGTGCCAGCAGCGGGGGACTAGCGGATTACGAGCAGTACTTC. Translating it yields CASSGGLADYEQYF.

Concerning this clonotype: Compared with germline, one end of the junction differs, possibly owing to a read error. This chain links TRBV12-3 or TRBV12-4 with TRBJ1-2; D unclear. This CDR3 contains 13 residues. CDR3 DNA sequence: TGTGCCGGCAGGTTTCTCCGGAACTATGGCTACACCTTC. Translation gives CAGRFLRNYGYTF.

This clonotype was found once. The chain carries TRBV2 and TRBJ2-1; D call uncertain. The CDR3 consists of 11 residues. The germline gives CDR1 SNHLY, CDR2 FYNNEI. With 7 bases removed from V and 4 bases from J, the gap between germline ends came to 5 bases. This CDR3 reads CASNEYNEQFF. The CDR3 coding sequence is TGTGCCAGCAATGAGTACAATGAGCAGTTCTTC.

This clonotype appeared a few times. This chain connects TRBV7-6 to TRBJ2-1, with TRBD1 identical over 8 bases. V lost 6 bases, J lost 8 bases, and 9 bases stayed unmatched. Per germline, CDR1 SGHVS and CDR2 FNYEAQ. CDR3 size: 14 residues. The CDR3 reads CASRVARGRDEQFF. The CDR3, as DNA: TGTGCCAGCAGGGTGGCCAGGGGGCGAGATGAGCAGTTCTTC. The full variable domain, rest sourced from reference TRBV7-6 and TRBJ2-1, is GAGVSQSPRYKVTKRGQDVALRCDPISGHVSLYWYRQALGQGPEFLTYFNYEAQQDKSGLPNDRFSAERPEGSISTLTIQRTEQRDSAMYRCASRVARGRDEQFFGPGTRLTVL.

For this clonotype: A single base separates this from a much larger clone, so it may be a read error. The rearrangement uses TRBV7-6 and TRBJ2-7; a possible D gene is TRBD1 (6 bases). Germline-derived CDR1 and CDR2 are SGHVS and FNYEAQ. V dropped 5 bases and J dropped 5 bases, with 16 bases sitting between them. The CDR3 extends over 14 amino acids. CDR3 sequence (DNA): TGTGCCAGCAGCCACCGGGACAAGTCCCACGAGCAGTACTTC. As protein: CASSHRDKSHEQYF.

This clonotype showed up just a few times. This rearrangement joins TRBV4-3 to TRBJ2-3; 7 bases line up with TRBD2. V gave up 0 bases and J gave up 6 bases; unmatched junction bases: 9. This CDR3 has 16 residues. Germline values: CDR1 LGHNA, CDR2 YSLEER. This CDR3 is CASSQDWRGGTDTQYF. In DNA, the CDR3 is TGCGCCAGCAGCCAAGATTGGCGGGGAGGGACCGATACGCAGTATTTT.

The chain uses TRBV28 and TRBJ2-3, with TRBD2 as a possible D gene (6 bases). CDR3 length equals 14 residues. The V end lost 6 bases, the J end lost 5 bases, and 15 bases lay between the germline ends. Germline V gene data show CDR1 as MDHEN and CDR2 as SYDVKM. The CDR3 reads CASRLRRGVDTQYF. In DNA, the CDR3 is TGTGCCAGCAGGTTAAGGCGGGGTGTAGATACGCAGTATTTT.